The text below deals with one T cell receptor (beta chain). The repertoire was sequenced with immunoSEQ multiplex PCR; TCRdb's copy has only in-frame clones and lacks some. The sample records about 300,000 clones, approximately 79% being singletons. The data originate from a study of shared clonotypes between healthy human individuals. The J segment lost 2 bases and the V segment lost 5 bases, leaving 6 bases of the junction unmatched. The V gene's germline CDR1 is SGHTA and CDR2 FQGNSA. The CDR3 sequence is 15 residues long. Material for sequencing was memory CD4+ T cells sorted from blood. Subset reported: CD45RA-negative fraction. The origin of this receptor is a man aged 25-45 years in good health. The V and J genes are TRBV7-2 and TRBJ1-3; TRBD1 aligns across 7 bases. CDR3 protein: CASSITGATGNTIYF. CDR3 nucleotide sequence: TGTGCCAGCAGCATAACAGGGGCTACTGGAAACACCATATATTTT.